A selection of T cell receptor beta chains follows, all from one sample in a study of T-cell reconstitution after alpha-beta-depleted transplantation in children. TCRdb independently ran MiXCR on the PCR reads; one entry per CDR3 protein. The table lists around 480,000 distinct CDR3 sequences, approximately 32% of them singletons. The sample was PBMCs from the stem cell graft donor, taken from the stem cell graft. Source of these receptors: a human donor who donated a stem cell graft to a child with aplastic anemia. CDR3s include the opening cysteine and the closing phenylalanine or tryptophan. A D gene is named only where the DNA matches it firmly. Some rows mark clone size as missing; the rest say once, few, many or name a class of expanded clone.

TRBV10-3	NA	NA	TRBJ2-3	TGTGCCATCAGTGGAGTGGCGGTTCTCACAGATACGCAGTATTTT	CAISGVAVLTDTQYF
TRBV12-3/TRBV12-4	NA	NA	TRBJ1-5	TGTGCCAGCAGTTTCGAGGGGGATCAGCCCCAGCATTTT	CASSFEGDQPQHF
TRBV30	TRBD2	NA	TRBJ2-7	TGTGCCTGGAGTGTCGGTCTAGCGGGTGACGAGCAGTACTTC	CAWSVGLAGDEQYF
TRBV18	NA	NA	TRBJ1-1	TGTGCCAGCTCAATCCGGGGAGGCATTGAAGCTTTCTTT	CASSIRGGIEAFF
TRBV29-1	TRBD1	few	TRBJ2-5	TGCAGCGTCAGGGGGCGTTTCCAAGAGACCCAGTACTTC	CSVRGRFQETQYF
TRBV28	TRBD2	NA	TRBJ2-1	TGTGCCAGCAGTTCTAGCGGGACGAATGAGCAGTTCTTC	CASSSSGTNEQFF
TRBV3-1	TRBD1	few	TRBJ2-2	TGTGCCAGCAAAGTAGAGGGGGCTTTGGGCACCGGGGAGCTGTTTTTT	CASKVEGALGTGELFF
TRBV5-1	TRBD2	NA	TRBJ2-2	TGCGCCAGCAGCCGCGAGTATGGACTAGCGGGAGTAGTTTCCGGCACCGGGGAGCTGTTTTTT	CASSREYGLAGVVSGTGELFF
TRBV24-1	NA	NA	TRBJ2-2	TGTGCCACCAGTGATTTGCGACGGGGCAACACCGGGGAGCTGTTTTTT	CATSDLRRGNTGELFF
TRBV10-3	TRBD1	few	TRBJ2-3	TGTGCCATCGGAGACAGGGGGCTGACAGATACGCAGTATTTT	CAIGDRGLTDTQYF
TRBV10-3	NA	many	TRBJ1-1	TGTGCCATCAGTGCCCTGGGGAACACTGAAGCTTTCTTT	CAISALGNTEAFF
TRBV18	NA	few	TRBJ1-1	TGTGCCAGCTCCCCTGTGGGACGGTCTGAAGCTTTCTTT	CASSPVGRSEAFF
TRBV27	NA	few	TRBJ2-5	TGTGCCAGCAGTTTAATCTCCCCTCAAGAGACCCAGTACTTC	CASSLISPQETQYF
TRBV5-6	NA	NA	TRBJ2-5	TGTGCCAGCACCCGTGGTTGGTGGTCCCAGGAGACCCAGTACTTC	CASTRGWWSQETQYF
TRBV27	NA	NA	TRBJ2-7	TGTGCCAGCCGGCAGGGACTTGGAGTATGGTACGAGCAGTACTTC	CASRQGLGVWYEQYF
TRBV20-1	NA	NA	TRBJ2-3	TGCAGTGCCAGAGATATGGAGGGAGAAAGCACAGATACGCAGTATTTT	CSARDMEGESTDTQYF
TRBV30	NA	NA	TRBJ2-6	TGTGCCTGGAAAGGGTCTTGGAGTATGAGGGCCAACGTCCTGACTTTC	CAWKGSWSMRANVLTF
TRBV24-1	NA	NA	TRBJ1-1	TGTGCCACCAGTGACCCGCGGTTGGGGGGGAGGGACACTGAAGCTTTCTTT	CATSDPRLGGRDTEAFF
TRBV7-2	TRBD2	NA	TRBJ2-7	TGTGCCCGCAGCTTAGCTAGCGGGGATACCTACGAGCAGTACTTC	CARSLASGDTYEQYF
TRBV20-1	NA	NA	TRBJ1-2	TGCAGTGCTAGAGATTGGGGCGGAGGGCTTGGCTACACCTTC	CSARDWGGGLGYTF
TRBV5-6	TRBD1	NA	TRBJ1-1	TGTGCCAGCAGCTGGATCCGGGACAGCAGATTTGAAGCTTTCTTT	CASSWIRDSRFEAFF
TRBV20-1	NA	NA	TRBJ2-7	TGCAGTGCTAGAGATAGATTAAACTCCTACGAGCAGTACTTC	CSARDRLNSYEQYF
TRBV7-9	NA	few	TRBJ1-2	TGTGCCAGCAGCTTAGCCCCAGAAAACACCTATGGCTACACCTTC	CASSLAPENTYGYTF
TRBV27	NA	NA	TRBJ2-3	TGTGCCAGCAGTTTCGCCCTAGTTTCGGGGGATACGCAGTATTTT	CASSFALVSGDTQYF
TRBV11-3	NA	NA	TRBJ2-2	TGTGCCAGCAGCTTCCGGGAGTACACCGGGGAGCTGTTTTTT	CASSFREYTGELFF
TRBV12-5	NA	once	TRBJ2-3	TGTGCTAGTGGTTTGGTACTTGGGCGACAAAACGTTTCTAGCACAGATACGCAGTATTTT	CASGLVLGRQNVSSTDTQYF
TRBV29-1	NA	NA	TRBJ2-7	TGCAGCGTCGCTCGGAGTGTTGGGGACTCCTACGAGCAGTACTTC	CSVARSVGDSYEQYF
TRBV15	TRBD1	NA	TRBJ1-3	TGTGCCACCAGCAGAGATGTAGGGGGCGGAGGAAACACCATATATTTT	CATSRDVGGGGNTIYF
TRBV5-6	NA	NA	TRBJ1-3	TGTGCCAGCAGCTTGGGTGAGGGGACTGGAAACACCATATATTTT	CASSLGEGTGNTIYF
TRBV12-3/TRBV12-4	TRBD1	few	TRBJ1-1	TGTGCCAGCAGTCCTACAGGGGCTAGGGACACTGAAGCTTTCTTT	CASSPTGARDTEAFF
TRBV6-1	TRBD1	NA	TRBJ1-5	TGTGCCGGGGGGCAGGGGGGGAGCAATCAGCCCCAGCATTTT	CAGGQGGSNQPQHF
TRBV20-1	NA	few	TRBJ2-7	TGCAGTGTAGACGGACCTACCTACGAGCAGTACTTC	CSVDGPTYEQYF
TRBV3-1	NA	few	TRBJ2-5	TGTGCCAGCAGCCTACTGCGGACCCGTTCAGAGACCCAGTACTTC	CASSLLRTRSETQYF
TRBV14	TRBD1	few	TRBJ1-2	TGTGCCAGCAGCACACAGGGGGCCGGCTATGGCTACACCTTC	CASSTQGAGYGYTF
TRBV30	TRBD2	once	TRBJ2-1	TGTGCCTGGGGTCCGGGACTAGCGGGAGTTCGAGAGCAGTTCTTC	CAWGPGLAGVREQFF
TRBV30	NA	NA	TRBJ2-1	TGTGCCTGGAGTCTCGAGTACAATGAGCAGTTCTTC	CAWSLEYNEQFF
TRBV6-5	NA	few	TRBJ1-5	TGTGCCAGCAGTTACGTTGAGAATCAGCCCCAGCATTTT	CASSYVENQPQHF
TRBV20-1	NA	NA	TRBJ1-2	TGCAGTGCTACCCGGGACACCAACTATGGCTACACCTTC	CSATRDTNYGYTF
TRBV28	NA	NA	TRBJ1-1	TGTGCCAGCAGCTTCGGGGGCTTTGATGATACTGAAGCTTTCTTT	CASSFGGFDDTEAFF
TRBV20-1	TRBD2	NA	TRBJ2-2	TGCAGTGCTAGGCCCAGGGCCTATACTAGCGTCCGGGAGCTGTTTTTT	CSARPRAYTSVRELFF
TRBV20-1	NA	many	TRBJ2-1	TGCAGTGCAACCTTTGCGGGCTCCTACAATGAGCAGTTCTTC	CSATFAGSYNEQFF
TRBV24-1	NA	few	TRBJ1-5	TGTGCCACCAGTGATCGAGTGAATCAGCCCCAGCATTTT	CATSDRVNQPQHF
TRBV5-1	NA	NA	TRBJ1-1	TGCGCCAGCAGCTTGGGCCGTTTGGGGGGAAACACTGAAGCTTTCTTT	CASSLGRLGGNTEAFF
TRBV6-1	TRBD2	few	TRBJ2-5	TGTGCCAGCAGTGAAGAAGGTAGCGGGAGAGAGACCCAGTACTTC	CASSEEGSGRETQYF
TRBV29-1	NA	few	TRBJ2-3	TGCAGCGTTGGCGGGACTTCGAGCACAGATACGCAGTATTTT	CSVGGTSSTDTQYF
TRBV9	NA	NA	TRBJ1-1	TGTGCCAGCAGCGTAGATAGCAGGGTGAACACTGAAGCTTTCTTT	CASSVDSRVNTEAFF
TRBV4-2	TRBD1	few	TRBJ1-5	TGTGCCAGCAGCCAAGTCGGGACAGGGGGTGGGCTTGGCAATCAGCCCCAGCATTTT	CASSQVGTGGGLGNQPQHF
TRBV29-1	NA	many	TRBJ2-7	TGCAGCGTCTCACAAGGAGGGGGAGATGGCTACGAGCAGTACTTC	CSVSQGGGDGYEQYF
TRBV5-8	TRBD1	NA	TRBJ1-4	TGTGCCAGCACCCCACTGACAGGGGGGGAAGAAAAACTGTTTTTT	CASTPLTGGEEKLFF